This entry describes one TCR beta chain. Antigen: not known. This sample is drawn from a study of shared clonotypes between healthy human individuals. Study outcomes and limitations: It was the non-shared clonotypes that had lower generation probabilities than clonotypes shared by all four donors. Naive subsets generally had larger estimated richness than memory subsets. Blood was the only sampled material, and tissue repertoires likely differ.

TCRdb's table, derived via immunoSEQ multiplex PCR, lists solely in-frame clones and lacks some. The sample shows over 850,000 clones, around 82% of them seen only once. The TCR comes from a man younger than 30 in good health. Some clones in this sample may be carry-over from other donors' samples. The sample comprised memory CD4+ T cells from PBMCs. Subset defined: CD45RA-negative fraction.

CDR3 nucleotides: TGCGCCAGCAGCCGGGAGGGGGTCGGAGGCACTGAAGCTTTCTTT. Its translation: CASSREGVGGTEAFF. The chain uses TRBV5-1 and TRBJ1-1, with a possible D match to TRBD1 (6 bases). The V gene's germline CDR1 is SGHRS and CDR2 YFSETQ. There are 15 residues in the CDR3. Trimming took 4 bases from V and 4 from J, leaving 17 bases between them.